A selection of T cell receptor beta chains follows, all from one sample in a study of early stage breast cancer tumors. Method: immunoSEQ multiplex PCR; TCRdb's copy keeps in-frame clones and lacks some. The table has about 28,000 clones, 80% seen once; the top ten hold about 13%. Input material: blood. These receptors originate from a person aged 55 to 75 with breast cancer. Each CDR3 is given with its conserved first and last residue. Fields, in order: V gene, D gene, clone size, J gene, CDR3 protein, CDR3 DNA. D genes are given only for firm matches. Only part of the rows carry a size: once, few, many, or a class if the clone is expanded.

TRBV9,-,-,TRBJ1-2,CASTPTGVNYGYTF,TGTGCCAGCACCCCTACCGGAGTTAACTATGGCTACACCTTC
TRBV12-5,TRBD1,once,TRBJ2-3,CASGSPTGMGTDTQYF,TGTGCTAGTGGTTCGCCGACAGGGATGGGCACAGATACGCAGTATTTT
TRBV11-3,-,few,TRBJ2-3,CASSHRSSSTDTQYF,TGTGCCAGCAGCCATCGGTCCTCTAGCACAGATACGCAGTATTTT
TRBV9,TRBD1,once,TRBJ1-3,CASSVEPGGNSGNTIYF,TGTGCCAGCAGCGTAGAGCCAGGGGGGAACTCTGGAAACACCATATATTTT
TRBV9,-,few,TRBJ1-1,CASSVAGLNTEAFF,TGTGCCAGCAGCGTAGCAGGGCTGAACACTGAAGCTTTCTTT
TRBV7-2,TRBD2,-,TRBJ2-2,CASSPLAGGAGELFF,TGTGCCAGCAGCCCCCTCGCGGGAGGTGCCGGGGAGCTGTTTTTT
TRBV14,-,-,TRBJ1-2,CASSPTGFFYGYTF,TGTGCCAGCAGCCCTACCGGGTTCTTCTATGGCTACACCTTC
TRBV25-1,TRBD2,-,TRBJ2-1,CASRWGLASDEQFF,TGTGCCAGCAGGTGGGGACTAGCGTCTGATGAGCAGTTCTTC
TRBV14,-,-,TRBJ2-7,CASSQGFDRFQREQYF,TGTGCCAGCAGCCAAGGGTTCGACAGGTTCCAACGGGAGCAGTACTTC
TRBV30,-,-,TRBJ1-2,CAWSPLGSRSYGYTF,TGTGCCTGGAGTCCCCTCGGGTCCCGGTCCTATGGCTACACCTTC
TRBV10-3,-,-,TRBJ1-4,CAISAFSVGGNEKLFF,TGTGCCATCAGCGCGTTCTCAGTGGGGGGTAATGAAAAACTGTTTTTT
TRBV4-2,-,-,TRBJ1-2,CASSQDSQGLSYGYTF,TGTGCCAGCAGCCAAGATTCTCAGGGACTATCTTATGGCTACACCTTC
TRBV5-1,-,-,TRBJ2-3,CASSLDQGDTQYF,TGCGCCAGCAGCTTGGACCAGGGGGATACGCAGTATTTT
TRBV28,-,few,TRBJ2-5,CASSSPGLRETQYF,TGTGCCAGCAGTTCACCAGGGCTAAGAGAGACCCAGTACTTC
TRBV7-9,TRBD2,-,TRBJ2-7,CASSLNAAGVYEQYF,TGTGCCAGCAGCCTAAACGCAGCGGGAGTCTACGAGCAGTACTTC
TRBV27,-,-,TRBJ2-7,CASSLSGLNYEQYF,TGTGCCAGCAGTTTATCAGGACTTAACTACGAGCAGTACTTC
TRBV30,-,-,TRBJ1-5,CAWRDETGRSNQPQHF,TGTGCCTGGAGAGACGAAACAGGACGGTCAAATCAGCCCCAGCATTTT
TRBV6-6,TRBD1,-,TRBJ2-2,CASSLAGTVNTGELFF,TGTGCCAGCAGTCTCGCCGGGACAGTGAACACCGGGGAGCTGTTTTTT
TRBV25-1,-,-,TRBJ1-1,CASSGGQTNTEAFF,TGTGCCAGCAGTGGCGGACAGACGAACACTGAAGCTTTCTTT
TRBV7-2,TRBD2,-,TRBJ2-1,CASSLRLAGAYNEQFF,TGTGCCAGCAGCTTACGACTAGCGGGAGCCTACAATGAGCAGTTCTTC
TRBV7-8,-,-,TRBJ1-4,CASSLAQGMREKLFF,TGTGCCAGCAGCTTAGCCCAGGGGATGCGAGAAAAACTGTTTTTT
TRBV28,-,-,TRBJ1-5,CASSLERGPQHF,TGTGCCAGCAGTCTCGAGCGGGGGCCCCAGCATTTT
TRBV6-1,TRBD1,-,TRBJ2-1,CASSQTGAPRNEQFF,TGTGCCAGCAGCCAGACAGGGGCGCCCCGGAATGAGCAGTTCTTC
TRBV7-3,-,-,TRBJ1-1,CASSRTPNTEAFF,TGTGCCAGCAGCCGGACACCGAACACTGAAGCTTTCTTT
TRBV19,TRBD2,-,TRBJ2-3,CASRARLAGADTQYF,TGTGCCAGTAGGGCCCGGCTAGCGGGAGCAGATACGCAGTATTTT
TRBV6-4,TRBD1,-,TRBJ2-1,CASSRSGTGGNLREQFF,TGTGCCAGCAGCCGCTCCGGGACAGGGGGCAATTTACGTGAGCAGTTCTTC
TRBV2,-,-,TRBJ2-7,CASKETGTVHEQYF,TGTGCCAGCAAAGAGACAGGGACTGTACACGAGCAGTACTTC
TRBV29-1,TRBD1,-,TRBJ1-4,CSVKDDRGEKLFF,TGCAGCGTCAAGGATGACAGGGGGGAAAAACTGTTTTTT
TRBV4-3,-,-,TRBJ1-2,CASSQDRLRTADGYTF,TGCGCCAGCAGCCAAGACCGATTGAGGACTGCGGATGGCTACACCTTC
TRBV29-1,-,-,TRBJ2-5,CSVVQGQETQYF,TGCAGCGTCGTACAGGGACAAGAGACCCAGTACTTC
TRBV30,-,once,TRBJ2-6,CAQERAANVLTF,TGTGCCCAAGAGAGGGCTGCCAACGTCCTGACTTTC
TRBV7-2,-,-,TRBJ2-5,CASSLARRETQYF,TGTGCCAGCAGCTTAGCTAGGAGGGAGACCCAGTACTTC
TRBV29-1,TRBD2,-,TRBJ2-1,CSVDEAGTSGVGNNEQFF,TGCAGCGTGGACGAGGCGGGCACTAGCGGGGTTGGAAACAATGAGCAGTTCTTC
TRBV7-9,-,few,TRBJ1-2,CASSPSGTPMLRGYTF,TGTGCCAGCAGCCCCTCTGGGACACCTATGCTGCGTGGCTACACCTTC
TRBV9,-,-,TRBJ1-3,CASSVARSSGNTIYF,TGTGCCAGCAGCGTAGCCCGGAGCTCTGGAAACACCATATATTTT
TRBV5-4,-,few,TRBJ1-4,CASRPTPGGEKLFF,TGTGCCAGCAGACCGACTCCAGGAGGGGAAAAACTGTTTTTT
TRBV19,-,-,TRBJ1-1,CASRGVGANTEAFF,TGTGCCAGTAGGGGAGTGGGTGCAAACACTGAAGCTTTCTTT
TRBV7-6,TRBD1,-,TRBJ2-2,CASSRDRRTGELFF,TGTGCCAGCAGCCGGGACAGACGCACCGGGGAGCTGTTTTTT
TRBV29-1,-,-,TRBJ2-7,CSVSAGPGEQYF,TGCAGCGTTTCAGCCGGTCCGGGCGAGCAGTACTTC
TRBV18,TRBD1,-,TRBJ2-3,CASSLPGTGADTQYF,TGTGCCAGCTCACTCCCCGGGACAGGGGCAGATACGCAGTATTTT
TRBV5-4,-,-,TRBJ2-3,CASSYGPEADTQYF,TGTGCCAGCAGCTATGGCCCGGAGGCTGATACGCAGTATTTT
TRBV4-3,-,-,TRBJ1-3,CASSQDRDNSGNTIYF,TGCGCCAGCAGCCAAGATCGCGACAACTCTGGAAACACCATATATTTT
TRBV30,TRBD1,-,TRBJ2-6,CAWRFSGTGVSGANVLTF,TGTGCCTGGAGGTTTTCCGGGACAGGAGTGAGCGGGGCCAACGTCCTGACTTTC
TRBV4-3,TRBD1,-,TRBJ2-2,CASSQFTGQGGLNTGELFF,TGCGCCAGCAGCCAATTTACAGGACAGGGGGGACTCAACACCGGGGAGCTGTTTTTT
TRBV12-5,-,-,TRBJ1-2,CASGWPQRGYTF,TGTGCTAGTGGTTGGCCCCAGCGCGGCTACACCTTC
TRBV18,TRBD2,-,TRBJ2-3,CASSPLSGGPQDTQYF,TGTGCCAGCTCACCATTGTCGGGAGGGCCTCAAGATACGCAGTATTTT
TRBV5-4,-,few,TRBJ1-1,CASSQNTEAFF,TGTGCCAGCAGCCAGAACACTGAAGCTTTCTTT
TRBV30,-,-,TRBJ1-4,CAWSSGLTGSEKLFF,TGTGCCTGGAGTTCGGGCCTTACAGGGAGCGAAAAACTGTTTTTT
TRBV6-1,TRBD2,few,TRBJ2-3,CASDSGTSADTQYF,TGTGCCAGCGACTCCGGGACTAGCGCAGATACGCAGTATTTT
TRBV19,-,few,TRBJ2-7,CASSTNVGGEQYF,TGTGCCAGTAGTACCAATGTCGGGGGCGAGCAGTACTTC
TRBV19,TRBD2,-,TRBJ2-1,CASSIGTSGSLWRIF,TGTGCCAGTAGTATAGGGACTAGCGGGAGTCTTTGGAGGATCTTC
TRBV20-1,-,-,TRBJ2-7,CSAPGNYEQYF,TGCAGTGCACCAGGAAACTACGAGCAGTACTTC
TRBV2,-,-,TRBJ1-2,CASSVGGGANYGYTF,TGTGCCAGCAGTGTGGGTGGCGGAGCTAACTATGGCTACACCTTC
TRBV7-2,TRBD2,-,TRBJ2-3,CASSPGGGDTQYF,TGTGCCAGCAGCCCGGGGGGGGGAGATACGCAGTATTTT
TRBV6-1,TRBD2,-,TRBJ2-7,CASSAMGLAGFYEQYF,TGTGCCAGCAGTGCCATGGGACTAGCGGGTTTCTACGAGCAGTACTTC